What follows describes a single T cell receptor (beta chain). Its antigen is currently unknown. These data belong to a study of blood T cells in healthy people across ages. General observations from the study: Higher naive T cell percentage went strongly together with higher TCR beta diversity. It was the long-lived donors that had more naive CD4+ cells and higher diversity than aged donors. Diversity figures derived from one million T cells were judged to underestimate the true value.

The CDR3 is 15 residues long. Germline CDR1 reads SNHLY; CDR2 reads FYNNEI. V lost 4 bases and J lost 8, with 15 bases in between. Through a sample-barcoded 5' primer and a J-beta primer mix, a second PCR was run for about 6 to 11 cycles. Every cDNA was tagged by a template-switch adaptor with 12 random nucleotides. TCRdb redid the calling of the 5' RACE reads with MiXCR, one entry per CDR3 protein. The data contain hundreds of thousands of distinct CDR3 sequences, less than 80% of them singletons. This receptor was identified in a man under 40 in good health. Sequencing used blood. The J gene is TRBJ1-6, the V gene TRBV2, with D possibly matching TRBD1 (6 bases). CDR3 sequence reads: CASSAFQKGDSPLHF. In DNA form, the CDR3 reads TGTGCCAGCAGTGCCTTTCAGAAGGGGGATTCACCCCTCCACTTT.